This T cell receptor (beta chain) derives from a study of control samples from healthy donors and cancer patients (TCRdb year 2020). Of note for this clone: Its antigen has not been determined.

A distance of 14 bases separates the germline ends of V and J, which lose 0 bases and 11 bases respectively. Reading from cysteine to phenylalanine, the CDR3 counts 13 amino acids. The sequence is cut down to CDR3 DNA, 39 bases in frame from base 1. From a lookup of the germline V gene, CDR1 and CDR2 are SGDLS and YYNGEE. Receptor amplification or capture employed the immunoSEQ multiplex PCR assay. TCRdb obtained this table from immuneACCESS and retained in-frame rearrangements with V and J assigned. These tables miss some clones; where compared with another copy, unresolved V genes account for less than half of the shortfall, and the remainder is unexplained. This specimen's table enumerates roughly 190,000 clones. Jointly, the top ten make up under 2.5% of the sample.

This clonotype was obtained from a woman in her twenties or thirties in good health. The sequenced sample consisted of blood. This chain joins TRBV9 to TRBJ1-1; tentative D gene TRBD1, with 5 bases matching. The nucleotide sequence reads TGTGCCAGCAGCGTAGGGGCAGGGAGGATGGCTTTCTTT. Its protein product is CASSVGAGRMAFF.